This T cell receptor beta chain appears in the sequencing data of a study of blood T cell repertoires in COVID-19. Whole-study context: Sites across the United States, Italy and Spain contributed samples from acute and convalescent COVID-19. In each case, the material was cDNA or gDNA derived from T cells, B-cell-depleted T cells, or PBMCs.

This CDR3 contains 18 residues. Methods used by the authors: Reference gene primer amplification in the assay estimated nucleated cell counts. The repertoire was sequenced with immunoSEQ multiplex PCR; TCRdb's copy has only in-frame clones and lacks some. V and J calls and clone size are given by that table; D and trimming were obtained from the DNA. The sample has about 300,000 clones, around 85% seen once. Patients in Seattle were enrolled during active infection, then followed longitudinally. The V and J genes are TRBV21-1 and TRBJ2-5; whether TRBD2, the table's D call, matches the DNA was not checked. TRBV21-1 is designated a pseudogene. This clonotype was sampled from a human donor with COVID-19, enrolled during active disease. The donor label of this sample is uncertain. Sequenced input: peripheral blood. The CDR3 DNA sequence: TGTGCCAGCAGCAAAGAGGGTTTAAGGGGGAGGGGGAGGGAGACCCAGTACTTC. Encoded protein: CASSKEGLRGRGRETQYF.